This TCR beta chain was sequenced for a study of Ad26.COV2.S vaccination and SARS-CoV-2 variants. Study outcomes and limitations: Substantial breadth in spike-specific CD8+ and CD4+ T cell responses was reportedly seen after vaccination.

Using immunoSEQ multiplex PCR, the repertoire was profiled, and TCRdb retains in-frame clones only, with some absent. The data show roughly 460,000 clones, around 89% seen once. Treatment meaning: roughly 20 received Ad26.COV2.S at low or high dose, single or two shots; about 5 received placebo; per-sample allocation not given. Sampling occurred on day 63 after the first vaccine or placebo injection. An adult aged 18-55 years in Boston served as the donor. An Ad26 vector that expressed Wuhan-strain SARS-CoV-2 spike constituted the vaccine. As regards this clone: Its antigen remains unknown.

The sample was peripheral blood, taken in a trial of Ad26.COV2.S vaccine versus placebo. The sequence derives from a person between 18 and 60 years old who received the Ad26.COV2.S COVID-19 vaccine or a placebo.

DNA of the CDR3: TGTGCCAGCAGTTTAAGGGGGGCGACGAGTTATGGCTACACCTTC. It is translated as CASSLRGATSYGYTF. V is TRBV28 and J is TRBJ1-2; D is possibly TRBD1 (6 bases). Germline lookup yields CDR1 MDHEN and CDR2 SYDVKM. Trimming pared 2 bases from V and 5 bases from J, leaving 15 bases between. CDR3 length equals 15 residues.